These 31 T cell receptor beta chains were sequenced from one sample in a study of T-cell reconstitution after alpha-beta-depleted transplantation in children. Unique molecular identifiers were used to barcode this TCRbeta library. TCRdb processed the PCR reads anew with MiXCR; each CDR3 protein has one entry. The data contain under 300,000 distinct CDR3 sequences, around 10% of them seen just once; the ten biggest clones take up 23%. The starting material was peripheral blood, obtained 180 days after TCRalphabeta/CD19-depleted stem cell transplant. The receptors shown here come from a male patient aged 2 to 10 who had a stem cell transplant for chronic granulomatous disease, so the T cells may come from the graft donor.

This clonotype was observed at least ten times. The chain uses TRBV29-1 and TRBJ1-2, with unresolved D. The CDR3 length is 11 residues. Germline V gene data show CDR1 as SQVTM and CDR2 as ANQGSEA. Trimming pared 1 base from V and 7 bases from J, leaving 7 bases between. CDR3 protein: CSVEGRSGYTF. The CDR3 DNA reads as TGCAGCGTTGAAGGCCGGTCTGGCTACACCTTC.

This clonotype has ten or more counts. The chain carries TRBV11-2 and TRBJ2-4; D possibly corresponds to TRBD2 (6 bases). Trimming took off 1 base at V and 4 bases at J, with 14 bases between the two ends. Germline CDR1 and CDR2: SGHAT and FQNNGV. The CDR3 is 16 residues long. The CDR3 here is CASSLVKGGGKNIQYF. CDR3 nucleotides: TGTGCCAGCAGCTTAGTGAAGGGAGGAGGAAAAAACATTCAGTACTTC.

This clonotype was recorded at least ten times. This chain links TRBV11-2 with TRBJ2-1, with D unclear. The V end was cut by 5 bases, the J end by 5 bases, with 16 bases between. The CDR3 spans 15 residues. CDR1 is SGHAT, CDR2 FQNNGV, per germline. The CDR3 coding sequence is TGTGCCAGCAGCGACCCTAGGGTTGGACACAATGAGCAGTTCTTC. Amino acids: CASSDPRVGHNEQFF.

This clonotype was seen many times. This chain links TRBV25-1 with TRBJ2-3, with D perhaps matching TRBD1 or TRBD2 (6 bases each). The CDR3 is made up of 16 amino acids. Trimming removed 1 base at V and 4 bases at J, with 15 bases between. Per germline, CDR1 MGHDK and CDR2 SYGVNS. The CDR3 region is CASSEWGAGRPDTQYF. The CDR3, as DNA: TGTGCCAGCAGTGAATGGGGGGCAGGTCGACCAGATACGCAGTATTTT.

This clonotype was observed at least ten times. The chain recombines TRBV10-3 with TRBJ2-5; 7 positions agree with TRBD2. Germline CDR1 reads ENHRY; CDR2 reads SYGVKD. The CDR3 sequence is 14 residues long. With V trimmed by 2 bases and J by 7 bases, 7 bases remained unmatched. The CDR3 nucleotides read TGTGCCATCAGTGAGCGGGGGGTCTCGGGGACCCAGTACTTC. Translating gives CAISERGVSGTQYF.

In its sample, this clonotype was seen many times. The chain uses TRBV5-4 and TRBJ2-7, with 8 bases aligning to TRBD2. This CDR3 comprises 17 residues. V lost 4 bases, J lost 6 bases, and 18 bases stayed unmatched. From germline, CDR1 is SGHNT and CDR2 YYREEE (reference sequence). In DNA, the CDR3 is TGTGCCAGCAGCGGAGGGGTGTGGGCTAGCGGGCCATCCGAGCAGTACTTC. Protein: CASSGGVWASGPSEQYF.

Concerning this clonotype itself: One base away lies a much larger clone, so this may be a sequencing read error. J is TRBJ2-1 and V is TRBV12-3 or TRBV12-4; D is perhaps TRBD1 (5 bases). The CDR3 consists of 15 residues. This chain's CDR3 is CASSFRVGTHNEQLF. The CDR3 DNA is TGTGCCAGCAGTTTCAGGGTGGGTACCCACAATGAGCAGCTCTTC.

This clonotype was recorded many times. The chain carries TRBV5-1 and TRBJ2-1; D remains ambiguous. The germline V gene has CDR1 SGHRS and CDR2 YFSETQ. Trimming pared 6 bases from V and 4 bases from J, leaving 17 bases between. The CDR3 covers 15 residues. The CDR3, as DNA: TGCGCCAGCACCCAAGGCGGCCCTTTGTACAATGAGCAGTTCTTC. This translates into CASTQGGPLYNEQFF.

This clonotype was counted at least ten times. The chain uses TRBV3-1 and TRBJ2-7; D ambiguous. The germline gives CDR1 LGHDT, CDR2 YNNKEL (reference sequence). The CDR3 runs 13 residues. V was shortened by 1 base and J by 7 bases, with 11 bases between the two germline ends. The CDR3 DNA reads TGTGCCAGCAGCCAAGGATCGGTGGAAGAGCAGTACTTC. As protein: CASSQGSVEEQYF.

The sample holds many counts of this clonotype. The J gene is TRBJ1-1, the V gene TRBV29-1; D gene ambiguous. The V and J ends lost 5 bases and 1 base respectively, with 5 bases between them. CDR1 SQVTM and CDR2 ANQGSEA come from the germline V gene. This CDR3 region has 11 residues. As DNA, the CDR3 is TGCAGCGTTACCCGGAACACTGAAGCTTTCTTT. Its protein product is CSVTRNTEAFF.

This clonotype was detected many times. The V gene is TRBV20-1, the J gene TRBJ1-5, with TRBD1 identical over 7 bases. This CDR3 has 12 residues. Germline V gene data show CDR1 as DFQATT and CDR2 as SNEGSKA (reference sequence). Trimming at V came to 3 bases and at J to 6 bases, leaving 2 bases not matched to a gene. The CDR3 DNA is TGCAGTGCTAGTACAGGGGTTCAGCCCCAGCATTTT. This encodes CSASTGVQPQHF.

This clonotype was seen many times. The chain links TRBV7-8 to TRBJ2-3, with 9 bases fitting TRBD2. Germline CDR1 and CDR2: SGHVS and FQNEAQ. The CDR3 has 18 amino acids. V trimming: 3 bases; J trimming: 0 bases; junction bases outside the gene matches: 10. CDR3: CASSFSGRHEYSTDTQYF. CDR3 coding DNA: TGTGCCAGCAGCTTCAGCGGGAGGCACGAATATAGCACAGATACGCAGTATTTT.

At least ten counts were recorded for this clonotype. The chain combines TRBV7-6 with TRBJ2-3; tentatively, D is TRBD2 (6 bases). CDR1 is SGHVS and CDR2 is FNYEAQ in the germline V gene. With 5 bases removed from V and 6 bases from J, the gap between germline ends came to 21 bases. The CDR3 spans 16 residues. The CDR3 DNA reads TGTGCCAGCAGCCTCCTTAGGGGACTCACGTCGGATACGCAGTATTTT. Protein sequence: CASSLLRGLTSDTQYF.

This clonotype was picked up many times. The chain carries TRBV7-9 and TRBJ2-2; 8 bases align to TRBD1. The CDR3 totals 13 residues. Germline V lookup: CDR1 SEHNR, CDR2 FQNEAQ (reference sequence). V lost 5 bases to trimming and J lost 8 bases; unmatched junction nucleotides: 4. In DNA form, the CDR3 reads TGTGCCAGCAGCAGAGGACAGGGAGGGGAGCTGTTTTTT. Protein: CASSRGQGGELFF.

The chain is built from TRBV4-3 and TRBJ2-1; TRBD2 agrees at 12 bases. Trimming at V came to 5 bases and at J to 8 bases, leaving 1 base not matched to a gene. This CDR3 contains 13 residues. The germline CDR1 and CDR2 sequences are LGHNA and YSLEER. Here the CDR3 reads CASSSSGGDEQFF. The CDR3 nucleotides read TGCGCCAGCAGCTCTAGCGGGGGGGATGAGCAGTTCTTC.

This clonotype was picked up many times. The V gene is TRBV20-1, the J gene TRBJ1-2; 7 nucleotides align to TRBD1. J was trimmed by 4 bases and V by 5 bases; bases with no gene match: 10. The CDR3 runs 14 residues. Germline CDR1 reads DFQATT; CDR2 reads SNEGSKA (reference sequence). The DNA for the CDR3 is TGCAGTGCTTTCCGGACAGGTTCCACCTATGGCTACACCTTC. This codes for CSAFRTGSTYGYTF.

The count of this clonotype is one. It is likely a read error, because the conserved phenylalanine at the end of the CDR3 is missing. The V call is TRBV18, the J call TRBJ1-1, with D possibly TRBD1 on 6 matching bases. CDR1 KGHSH and CDR2 LQKENI come from the germline V gene. The CDR3 has 15 residues. V was shortened by 1 base and J by 7 bases, with 16 bases between the two germline ends. CDR3 region: CASSPRLNRAGEAFL. In DNA form, the CDR3 reads TGTGCCAGCTCACCACGGCTCAACAGGGCTGGTGAAGCTTTCTTA.

This clonotype came up many times. The chain employs TRBV7-9 and TRBJ1-2, with 12 bases matching TRBD1. V shed 4 bases and J 7 bases; nucleotides not matched to a gene: 7. Germline-derived CDR1 and CDR2 are SEHNR and FQNEAQ (reference sequence). CDR3 length equals 15 residues. CDR3 nucleotides: TGTGCCAGCAGCTCGTTCCCGGGACAGGGGGCTGGCTACACCTTC. It specifies CASSSFPGQGAGYTF.

This clonotype was seen repeatedly, ten times or more. The chain couples TRBV4-1 to TRBJ1-1, with 8 bases fitting TRBD1. The V gene end was trimmed by 0 bases and the J gene end by 6 bases; junction bases not matched to a gene: 3. The V gene's germline CDR1 is MGHRA and CDR2 YSYEKL. The CDR3 runs 14 residues. The CDR3 DNA reads as TGCGCCAGCAGCCAAGACAGGGGGCGCGCTGAAGCTTTCTTT. It encodes CASSQDRGRAEAFF.

This clonotype was counted ten times or more. This chain uses TRBV6-5 with TRBJ2-7; D is ambiguous. Trimming removed 0 bases at V and 2 bases at J, with 14 bases between. The CDR3 extends over 16 amino acids. Germline V gene sequence: CDR1 MNHEY, CDR2 SVGAGI. The CDR3 region has the DNA TGTGCCAGCAGTTACTCGATCTCCGCGACAACCTACGAGCAGTACTTC. Its translation is CASSYSISATTYEQYF.

This clonotype was recorded many times. The genes are TRBV29-1 and TRBJ2-7; TRBD1 agrees at 9 bases. This CDR3 region has 14 residues. The junction had 6 bases not matched to a gene; V was cut back by 6 bases and J by 0 bases. From germline, CDR1 is SQVTM and CDR2 ANQGSEA. The CDR3 DNA follows: TGCAGCGTCAACAGGGGGCCGAGCTCCTACGAGCAGTACTTC. Its protein is CSVNRGPSSYEQYF.

The V gene is TRBV20-1, the J gene TRBJ2-3, with D possibly matching TRBD1 (5 bases). The CDR3 has 16 amino acids. Trimming took 2 bases from V and 0 from J, leaving 15 bases between them. In germline, CDR1 is DFQATT, CDR2 SNEGSKA (reference sequence). The chain's CDR3 is CSARRTRPRSTDTQYF. In nucleotides, the CDR3 is TGCAGTGCTAGACGGACAAGGCCTCGGAGCACAGATACGCAGTATTTT.

This clonotype was counted ten times or more. V is TRBV7-6 and J is TRBJ2-6; no definite D call. Trimming took 5 bases from V and 1 from J, leaving 9 bases between them. This CDR3 is 15 amino acids long. Looked up from germline, CDR1 is SGHVS and CDR2 is FNYEAQ. CDR3 amino acids: CASSAHLSGANVLTF. As DNA, the CDR3 is TGTGCCAGCAGCGCGCACCTATCTGGGGCCAACGTCCTGACTTTC.

This clonotype was seen many times. The chain couples TRBV5-6 to TRBJ2-1, with 14 bases aligning to TRBD2. The J segment lost 14 bases and the V segment lost 4 bases, leaving 2 bases of the junction unmatched. This CDR3 is built from 12 residues. From germline, CDR1 is SGHDT and CDR2 YYEEEE. In DNA, the CDR3 is TGTGCCAGCAGCCCGACTAGCGGGAGGGAGTTCTTC. This encodes CASSPTSGREFF.

This clonotype was seen many times. The V call is TRBV29-1, the J call TRBJ1-6; a possible D gene is TRBD1 (5 bases). The CDR3 spans 13 residues. V lost 8 bases, J lost 3 bases, and 11 bases lay in between. CDR1 is SQVTM and CDR2 is ANQGSEA in the germline V gene. The CDR3 DNA sequence: TGCAGCTTCCGGGACGACTATAATTCACCCCTCCACTTT. Translating gives CSFRDDYNSPLHF.

The rearrangement links TRBV16 to TRBJ1-1, with D maybe TRBD1 (6 bases). Trimming took 4 bases from V and 8 from J, leaving 20 bases between them. Looked up from germline, CDR1 is KGHSY and CDR2 is FQNENV. CDR3 length: 15 amino acids. The DNA of the CDR3 is TGTGCCAGCAGCCGAAACAGGGAAAGAACAGGCGAAGCTTTCTTT. Residues: CASSRNRERTGEAFF.

This clonotype was recorded many times. V gene TRBV6-2 or TRBV6-3 combines with J gene TRBJ2-7, with 10 bases identical to TRBD2. The germline gives CDR1 MNHEY, CDR2 SVGEGT. Losses at the gene ends were 4 bases for V and 7 bases for J; bases not matched to a gene: 4. The CDR3 spans 13 residues. The CDR3 bases are TGTGCCAGCAGTTCCAGCGGGAGGGGGGAGCAGTACTTC. As protein: CASSSSGRGEQYF.

V usage is TRBV28 and J usage is TRBJ1-5; TRBD1 aligns across 7 bases. This CDR3 has 14 residues. Germline V gene data show CDR1 as MDHEN and CDR2 as SYDVKM. The J segment lost 3 bases and the V segment lost 8 bases, leaving 7 bases of the junction unmatched. CDR3 residues: CASGLGTDNQPQHF. As DNA, the CDR3 is TGTGCCAGCGGACTTGGGACAGACAATCAGCCCCAGCATTTT. Supplemented by reference TRBV28 and TRBJ1-5, the full variable domain reads DVKVTQSSRYLVKRTGEKVFLECVQDMDHENMFWYRQDPGLGLRLIYFSYDVKMKEKGDIPEGYSVSREKKERFSLILESASTNQTSMYLCASGLGTDNQPQHFGDGTRLSIL.

This clonotype occurred many times. This chain joins TRBV7-9 and TRBJ2-6, with D possibly being TRBD2 (7 bases). In germline, CDR1 is SEHNR, CDR2 FQNEAQ (reference sequence). V lost 10 bases to trimming and J lost 0 bases, with 16 bases between them. This CDR3 is built from 16 residues. The chain's CDR3 is CAKLGGVSSGANVLTF. DNA of the CDR3: TGTGCCAAGCTAGGGGGGGTTAGCTCTGGGGCCAACGTCCTGACTTTC.

This clonotype was seen only a few times. The V gene is TRBV4-3, the J gene TRBJ2-4; TRBD1 aligns across 9 bases. The CDR3 contains 17 residues. Germline trimming cut 4 bases from V and 2 bases from J; bases unmatched to any gene: 9. Germline CDR1 reads LGHNA; CDR2 reads YSLEER. The chain's CDR3 is CASSRSRTGVSKNIQYF. The DNA for the CDR3 is TGCGCCAGCAGCCGTTCCCGGACAGGGGTTTCCAAAAACATTCAGTACTTC.

At least ten counts were recorded for this clonotype. This chain uses TRBV10-2 with TRBJ2-7; weak D call: TRBD1 (5 bases). Deletions cut 5 bases from V and 3 bases from J, with 14 bases between. The CDR3 totals 14 residues. Germline V gene sequence: CDR1 WSHSY, CDR2 SAAADI. For the CDR3, the DNA is TGCGCCAGCAGTAAGAAGGGGAAATACTACGAGCAGTACTTC. Translation gives CASSKKGKYYEQYF.